This is a list of T cell receptor beta chains from one sample in a study of cytomegalovirus exposure and HLA in healthy donors. Data came from immunoSEQ multiplex PCR; TCRdb stores just in-frame clones and leaves some out. This table has 95,000 to 150,000 clones, under 80% appearing once. The sequenced sample consisted of PBMCs. These receptors all come from a woman aged 55-75 years in good health and CMV-seropositive. Both conserved end residues are part of each CDR3. A D gene is named only where the DNA matches it firmly. Clone size appears in some rows only: once, few, many, or a class for an expanded clone.

CDR3: CASSIDGQSGQPQHF
DNA: TGTGCCAGTAGTATAGATGGGCAGTCAGGTCAGCCCCAGCATTTT
D: NA
J: TRBJ1-5
V: TRBV19
size: few

CDR3: CASSSGQGTGGYTF
DNA: TGTGCCAGCAGCTCGGGACAGGGGACGGGTGGCTACACCTTC
D: TRBD1
J: TRBJ1-2
V: TRBV5-4
size: NA

CDR3: CASSTSIQRNEQFF
DNA: TGTGCCAGCAGTACTAGTATTCAGCGCAATGAGCAGTTCTTC
D: NA
J: TRBJ2-1
V: TRBV6-5
size: NA

CDR3: CASSPTSVLETQYF
DNA: TGTGCCAGCAGTCCGACTAGCGTTCTGGAGACCCAGTACTTC
D: TRBD2
J: TRBJ2-5
V: TRBV28
size: NA

CDR3: CASSSDRGSNQPQHF
DNA: TGTGCCAGCAGTTCGGACAGGGGTAGCAATCAGCCCCAGCATTTT
D: TRBD1
J: TRBJ1-5
V: TRBV6-5
size: few

CDR3: CASSFPTGSSEQYF
DNA: TGTGCCAGCAGCTTCCCGACAGGTTCCTCCGAGCAGTACTTC
D: NA
J: TRBJ2-7
V: TRBV7-2
size: NA

CDR3: CASSPRGDRTDTQYF
DNA: TGTGCCAGCAGCCCCCGGGGGGACCGGACAGATACGCAGTATTTT
D: TRBD2
J: TRBJ2-3
V: TRBV7-6
size: once

CDR3: CASSNGQRYEQYF
DNA: TGTGCCAGCAGCAACGGACAGCGCTACGAGCAGTACTTC
D: NA
J: TRBJ2-7
V: TRBV7-2
size: NA

CDR3: CASSQENGESYEQYF
DNA: TGCGCCAGCAGCCAAGAAAACGGGGAGTCCTACGAGCAGTACTTC
D: NA
J: TRBJ2-7
V: TRBV4-3
size: few

CDR3: CASSLGGQITNEKLFF
DNA: TGTGCCAGCAGCCTCGGCGGACAGATAACTAATGAAAAACTGTTTTTT
D: NA
J: TRBJ1-4
V: TRBV5-8
size: NA

CDR3: CASSLAPSGASYEQYF
DNA: TGTGCCAGCAGCTTAGCCCCTAGCGGGGCCTCCTACGAGCAGTACTTC
D: TRBD2
J: TRBJ2-7
V: TRBV7-6
size: NA

CDR3: CSARGHGQSLYNEQFF
DNA: TGCAGCGCTCGGGGACACGGTCAATCACTCTACAATGAGCAGTTCTTC
D: NA
J: TRBJ2-1
V: TRBV29-1
size: once

CDR3: CGSVLFGGGEQFF
DNA: TGTGGCAGCGTTCTCTTCGGCGGGGGAGAGCAGTTCTTC
D: TRBD2
J: TRBJ2-1
V: TRBV5-8
size: NA

CDR3: CASSQGTGGSGNTIYF
DNA: TGCGCCAGCAGCCAAGGGACAGGGGGCTCTGGAAACACCATATATTTT
D: TRBD1
J: TRBJ1-3
V: TRBV4-1
size: NA

CDR3: CASSSRQGALYGYTF
DNA: TGTGCCAGCAGCTCCAGACAGGGGGCTCTCTATGGCTACACCTTC
D: TRBD1
J: TRBJ1-2
V: TRBV7-2
size: NA

CDR3: CASSATGGFLNTEAFF
DNA: TGTGCCAGCTCCGCGACAGGGGGCTTTTTAAACACTGAAGCTTTCTTT
D: TRBD1
J: TRBJ1-1
V: TRBV18
size: NA

CDR3: CASSSGGGSPLHF
DNA: TGTGCCAGCAGCTCGGGGGGAGGTTCACCCCTCCACTTT
D: NA
J: TRBJ1-6
V: TRBV7-6
size: NA

CDR3: CACSRVGYGYTF
DNA: TGTGCCTGTTCACGGGTGGGCTATGGCTACACCTTC
D: NA
J: TRBJ1-2
V: TRBV30
size: once

CDR3: CATSGRETQYF
DNA: TGTGCCACCAGCGGGAGGGAGACCCAGTACTTC
D: TRBD2
J: TRBJ2-5
V: TRBV7-8
size: NA

CDR3: CASSWTGDSPLHF
DNA: TGTGCCAGCAGCTGGACAGGGGATTCACCCCTCCACTTT
D: TRBD1
J: TRBJ1-6
V: TRBV5-6
size: NA

CDR3: CASSSVSRGQETQYF
DNA: TGTGCCAGCAGCTCTGTTTCGCGGGGGCAAGAGACCCAGTACTTC
D: TRBD2
J: TRBJ2-5
V: TRBV5-6
size: NA

CDR3: CASSSLSQGWDTEAFF
DNA: TGTGCCAGCAGTTCCCTATCCCAGGGTTGGGACACTGAAGCTTTCTTT
D: NA
J: TRBJ1-1
V: TRBV6-5
size: few

CDR3: CASAINGQGGETQYF
DNA: TGTGCCAGCGCCATAAACGGGCAGGGAGGTGAGACCCAGTACTTC
D: NA
J: TRBJ2-5
V: TRBV9
size: few

CDR3: CASRPPLGNEQYF
DNA: TGTGCCAGCAGACCGCCCCTCGGGAACGAGCAGTACTTC
D: NA
J: TRBJ2-7
V: TRBV5-5
size: NA

CDR3: CASSIQGANYGYTF
DNA: TGTGCCAGCTCTATACAGGGGGCAAACTATGGCTACACCTTC
D: TRBD1
J: TRBJ1-2
V: TRBV18
size: NA

CDR3: CASSLVRREQGNEQFF
DNA: TGCGCCAGCAGCTTGGTCAGGCGGGAGCAGGGAAATGAGCAGTTCTTC
D: TRBD2
J: TRBJ2-1
V: TRBV5-1
size: NA

CDR3: CASSYGGTGDTEAFF
DNA: TGTGCCAGCAGTTACGGGGGGACAGGGGACACTGAAGCTTTCTTT
D: TRBD1
J: TRBJ1-1
V: TRBV6-6
size: NA

CDR3: CASRRGGETEKLFF
DNA: TGTGCCAGTAGGAGAGGAGGGGAAACTGAAAAACTGTTTTTT
D: NA
J: TRBJ1-4
V: TRBV19
size: NA

CDR3: CASIADRSRETQYF
DNA: TGTGCCAGCATAGCGGACAGGTCACGGGAGACCCAGTACTTC
D: NA
J: TRBJ2-5
V: TRBV2
size: NA

CDR3: CASSWEGLAGFYEQFF
DNA: TGTGCCAGCAGCTGGGAGGGACTAGCGGGGTTCTATGAGCAGTTCTTC
D: TRBD2
J: TRBJ2-1
V: TRBV5-5
size: once

CDR3: CASSHPLAGGLREQYF
DNA: TGTGCCAGCAGCCACCCTTTAGCGGGAGGGTTGAGGGAGCAGTACTTC
D: TRBD2
J: TRBJ2-7
V: TRBV4-2
size: NA

CDR3: CASSPPGRTSNEQFF
DNA: TGTGCCAGCTCACCACCGGGCCGGACTTCCAATGAGCAGTTCTTC
D: NA
J: TRBJ2-1
V: TRBV18
size: NA

CDR3: CASSQAPGQGYGYTF
DNA: TGTGCCAGCAGCCAAGCCCCGGGACAGGGGTATGGCTACACCTTC
D: TRBD1
J: TRBJ1-2
V: TRBV4-2
size: few